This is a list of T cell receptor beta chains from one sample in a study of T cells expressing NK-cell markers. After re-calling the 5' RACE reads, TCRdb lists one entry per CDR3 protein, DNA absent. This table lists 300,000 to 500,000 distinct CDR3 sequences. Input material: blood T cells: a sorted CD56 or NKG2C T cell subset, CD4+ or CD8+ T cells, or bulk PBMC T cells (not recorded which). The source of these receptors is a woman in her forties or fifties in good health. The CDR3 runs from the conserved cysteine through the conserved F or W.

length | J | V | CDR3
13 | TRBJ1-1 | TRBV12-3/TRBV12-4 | CASSFSTNTEAFF
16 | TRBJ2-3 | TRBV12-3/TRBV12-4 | CAGWTSGRRGTDTQYF
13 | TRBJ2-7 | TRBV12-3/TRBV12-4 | CASSFWVSYEQYF
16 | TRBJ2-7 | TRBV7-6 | CASSFSPTVSSYEQYF
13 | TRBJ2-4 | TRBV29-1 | CSVKDAAKNIQYF
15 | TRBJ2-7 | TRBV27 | CATQLTSGRFYEQYF
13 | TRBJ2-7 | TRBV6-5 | CASSYGGVNEQYF
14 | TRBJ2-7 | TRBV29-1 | CSVVYQVGSYEQYF
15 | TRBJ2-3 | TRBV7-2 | CASSPGWGEQDTQYF
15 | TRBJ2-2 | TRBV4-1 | CASSQGPGKTGELFF
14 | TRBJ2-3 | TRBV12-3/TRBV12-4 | CASRGTGDGDTQYF
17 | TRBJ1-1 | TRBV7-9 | CASSLALGGRGGTEAFF
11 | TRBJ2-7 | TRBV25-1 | CASSALNEQYF
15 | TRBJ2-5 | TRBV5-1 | CASSPTGGSRETQYF
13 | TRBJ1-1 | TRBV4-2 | CASSRAVNTEAFF
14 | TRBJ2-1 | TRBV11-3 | CASSPEMTDNEQFF
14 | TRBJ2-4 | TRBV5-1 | CASSFRTGQNIQYF
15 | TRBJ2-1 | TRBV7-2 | CASSLASGSWNEQFF
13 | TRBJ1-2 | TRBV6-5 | CASSYSGADGYTF
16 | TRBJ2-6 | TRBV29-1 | CSVAGHPGSGANVLTF
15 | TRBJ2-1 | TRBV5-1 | CASSLGQRLGDEQFF
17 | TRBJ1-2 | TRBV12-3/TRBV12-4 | CASSLPGRKNSNYGYTF
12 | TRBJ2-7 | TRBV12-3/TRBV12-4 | CASGVMENEQYF
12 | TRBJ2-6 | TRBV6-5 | CASSGPLNVLTF
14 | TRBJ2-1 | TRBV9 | CASSVVGAYNEQFF
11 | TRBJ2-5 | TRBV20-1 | CSPDNQETQYF
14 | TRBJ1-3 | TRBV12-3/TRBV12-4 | CASSSGGVGNTIYF
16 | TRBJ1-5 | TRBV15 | CATSRDRRDSNQPQHF
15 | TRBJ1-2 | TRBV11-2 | CASSLVIRGSYGYTF
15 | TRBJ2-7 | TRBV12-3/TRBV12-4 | CASSLEAGDSYEQYF
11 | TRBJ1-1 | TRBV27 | CASSSTGRAFF
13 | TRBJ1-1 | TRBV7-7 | CASSLELYTEAFF
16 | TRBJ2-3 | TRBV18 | CASSPTGRADSDTQYF
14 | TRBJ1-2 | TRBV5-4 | CASSLADRSSGYTF
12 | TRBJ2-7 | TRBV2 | CAWTGNDYEQYF
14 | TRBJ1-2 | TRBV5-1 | CASSLAGQGSGYTF
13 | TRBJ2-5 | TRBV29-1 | CSARGDYQETQYF
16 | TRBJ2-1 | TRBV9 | CASSARQRDSYNEQFF
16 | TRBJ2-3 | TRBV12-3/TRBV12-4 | CASSLVLADITDTQYF
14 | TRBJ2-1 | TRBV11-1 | CASSLSRGNNEQFF
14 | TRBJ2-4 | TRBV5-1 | CASSLRGGENIQYF
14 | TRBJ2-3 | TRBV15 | CATSRDGVRDTQYF
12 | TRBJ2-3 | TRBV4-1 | CASSRLGGTQYF
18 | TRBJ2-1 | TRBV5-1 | CASSFALTSGREDNEQFF
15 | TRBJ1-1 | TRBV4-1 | CASRPGTGSDTEAFF
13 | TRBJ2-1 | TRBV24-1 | CATTAEVGNEQFF
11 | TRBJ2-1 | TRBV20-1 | CSARMGPEQFF
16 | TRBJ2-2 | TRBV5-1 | CASSLEVQGTTGELFF
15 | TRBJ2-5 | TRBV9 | CASSVAASYQETQYF
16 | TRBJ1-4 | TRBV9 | CASSVGQVPTNEKLFF